The T cell receptor beta chain described here comes from a study of blood T cell repertoires in COVID-19 (dated by TCRdb to 2018 to 2020). Regarding the study in general: Samples covering the acute and convalescent phases of COVID-19 were provided by collaborators in the United States, Italy and Spain. The material from the prospective study consisted of cDNA or gDNA derived from T cells, B-cell-depleted T cells, or PBMCs. Deeply sampled blood TCRbeta repertoires from subjects exposed to, actively infected with, or recovered from COVID-19 were included in the dataset. The repertoires were released in a freely available public database intended as a resource for research on the immune response to SARS-CoV-2. Samples were obtained from the ongoing ImmuneRACE study (first 160 participants) and from 950 to 1,500 subjects provided by 6 global collaborators. Sample metadata almost always included a de-identified subject ID, COVID-19 status, age in years and sex. Where available, HLA class I and class II types were taken from metadata supplied by the sample provider and were not determined by assay-based typing. On the study overall, not on this receptor specifically: How much clinical and demographic metadata was included differed by source and by participant, and the metadata was provided uncurated.

The collaborating institutions used their own protocols to collect whole blood in K2EDTA tubes. For TCRbeta analysis, collaborators shipped samples in one of three forms: frozen whole blood, isolated PBMCs, or DNA extracted from either of those sample types. TCRbeta CDR3 regions were amplified from genomic DNA using the immunoSEQ Assay, a bias-controlled multiplex PCR. The authors' pipeline ran thus. Within the assay, amplification of reference gene primers was used to estimate how many nucleated cells each sample contained. To quantify the absolute abundance of each unique TCRbeta CDR3 rearrangement, sequence reads were collapsed and filtered. For each sample, productive Simpson clonality was calculated as the square root of Simpson's diversity index across productive rearrangements. Held by TCRdb, this immuneACCESS table contains in-frame sequences only and omits some clones. Under half of the omission traces to an unresolved V gene where checked; the cause of the rest is unknown. V and J calls and clone size follow that table, whereas D and trimming were derived from the DNA. This sample comprises approximately 290,000 clones, 89% of them detected only once. The ten largest clones add up to around 12% of the sample.

On this clone: Its antigen target is currently unknown. It has no much larger one-base neighbor in the sample; base qualities were not kept.

The CDR3 contains 15 residues, cysteine and phenylalanine counted. Kept here is only the CDR3 DNA, which spans 45 bases and is read in frame from base 1. V ends up 7 bases short and J 4 bases short, with an unmatched junction base count of 6. CDR1 and CDR2 are read off the germline V gene as MDHEN and SYDVKM. The chain employs TRBV28 and TRBJ2-1; 11 junctional bases match TRBD2. Sequenced input: peripheral blood. This receptor was obtained from an older woman with acute or convalescent COVID-19. The encoded CDR3 is CASTLGTSGYNEQFF. At the DNA level, the sequence is TGTGCCAGCACCTTGGGGACTAGCGGTTACAATGAGCAGTTCTTC.